This T cell receptor (beta chain) was obtained from a study of CD8 T cells in ankylosing spondylitis. Making the TCR beta libraries involved quantitative 5'-RACE with molecular barcodes. Via MiXCR, TCRdb re-called the 5' RACE reads, giving one row per CDR3 protein. The table has more than 600,000 distinct CDR3 sequences, roughly 19% seen once. Findings of the study overall: The study identified a TCR beta motif of several highly homologous variants that appeared characteristic of ankylosing spondylitis blood. A number of the motif variants had already been described in reactive arthritis synovial fluid and blood. Disease-linked clones, CD8+, were relatively rare in peripheral blood. Clones tied to disease were said to be significantly enriched in matched ankylosing spondylitis synovial fluid.

Germline V gene sequence: CDR1 SEHNR, CDR2 FQNEAQ (reference sequence). Trimming took 5 bases from V and 2 from J, leaving 21 bases between them. The CDR3 is made up of 17 amino acids. About this clonotype: What it binds is unknown.

Input material: blood, either unsorted or a sorted T cell fraction (not recorded which). The clonotype originates from a male donor with ankylosing spondylitis. This rearrangement joins TRBV7-9 to TRBJ2-5; no firm D call. The CDR3: CASSPPRLGGKQETQYF. DNA for the CDR3: TGTGCCAGCAGCCCGCCCCGCCTGGGCGGCAAACAAGAGACCCAGTACTTC.